This T cell receptor (beta chain) appears in the sequencing data of a study of technical replicates of blood from four donors. V lost 5 bases and J lost 4; bases outside the gene matches: 12. The CDR3 sequence is 17 residues long. The germline V gene encodes CDR1 SGHVS and CDR2 FNYEAQ. Sequencing used immunoSEQ multiplex PCR; TCRdb keeps in-frame clones, though not all of them. The table has roughly 66,000 clones, approximately 86% seen once; the top ten hold 4% to 6%. The receptor comes from a human donor in good health. Some clones in this sample may be carry-over from other donors' samples. The sample was PBMCs. The chain couples TRBV7-6 to TRBJ1-2; 11 bases fit TRBD1. The CDR3 loop is CASSPHGQGAATYGYTF. Written as DNA, the CDR3 is TGTGCCAGCAGCCCTCATGGACAGGGGGCGGCCACCTATGGCTACACCTTC.